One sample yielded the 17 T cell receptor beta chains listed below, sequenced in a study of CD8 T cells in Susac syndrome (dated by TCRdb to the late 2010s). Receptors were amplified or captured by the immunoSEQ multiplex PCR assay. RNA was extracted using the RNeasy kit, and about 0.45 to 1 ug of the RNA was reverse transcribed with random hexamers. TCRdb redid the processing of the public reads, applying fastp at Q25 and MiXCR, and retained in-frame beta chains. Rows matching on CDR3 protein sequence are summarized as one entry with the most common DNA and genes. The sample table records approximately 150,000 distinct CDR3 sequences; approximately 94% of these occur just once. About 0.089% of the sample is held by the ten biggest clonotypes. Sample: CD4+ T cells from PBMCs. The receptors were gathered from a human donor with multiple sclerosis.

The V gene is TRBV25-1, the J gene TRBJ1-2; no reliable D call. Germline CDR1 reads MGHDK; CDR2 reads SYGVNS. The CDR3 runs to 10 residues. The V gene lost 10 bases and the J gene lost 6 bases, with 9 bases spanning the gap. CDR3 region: CATHYHGYTF. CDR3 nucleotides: TGTGCCACCCATTATCATGGCTACACCTTC.

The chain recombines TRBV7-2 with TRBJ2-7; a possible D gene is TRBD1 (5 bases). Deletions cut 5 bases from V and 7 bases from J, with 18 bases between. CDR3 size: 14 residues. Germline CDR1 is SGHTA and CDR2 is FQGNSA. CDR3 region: CASSRDSGSEEQYF. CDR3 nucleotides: TGTGCCAGCAGCCGTGATTCAGGGTCTGAAGAGCAGTACTTC. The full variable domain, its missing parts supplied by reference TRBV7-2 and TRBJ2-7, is GAGVSQSPSNKVTEKGKDVELRCDPISGHTALYWYRQSLGQGLEFLIYFQGNSAPDKSGLPSDRFSAERTGGSVSTLTIQRTQQEDSAVYLCASSRDSGSEEQYFGPGTRLTVT.

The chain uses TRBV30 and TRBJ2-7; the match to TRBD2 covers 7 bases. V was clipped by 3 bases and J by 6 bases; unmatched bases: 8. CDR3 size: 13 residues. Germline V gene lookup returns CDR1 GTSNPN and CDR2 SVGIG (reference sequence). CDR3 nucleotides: TGTGCCTGGAGCGCCCCGTGGGAGGGCGAGCAGTACTTC. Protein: CAWSAPWEGEQYF.

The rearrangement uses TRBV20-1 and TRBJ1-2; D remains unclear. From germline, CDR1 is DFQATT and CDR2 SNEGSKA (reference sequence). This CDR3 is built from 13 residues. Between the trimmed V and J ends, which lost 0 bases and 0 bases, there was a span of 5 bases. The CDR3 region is CSARDPTNYGYTF. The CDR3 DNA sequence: TGCAGTGCTAGAGATCCCACTAACTATGGCTACACCTTC.

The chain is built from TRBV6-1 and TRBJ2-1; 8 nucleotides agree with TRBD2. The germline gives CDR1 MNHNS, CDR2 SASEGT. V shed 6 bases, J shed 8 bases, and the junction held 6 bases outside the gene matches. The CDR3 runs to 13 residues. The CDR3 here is CASRSGSEDEQFF. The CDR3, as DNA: TGTGCCAGCAGGAGCGGGAGTGAGGATGAGCAGTTCTTC.

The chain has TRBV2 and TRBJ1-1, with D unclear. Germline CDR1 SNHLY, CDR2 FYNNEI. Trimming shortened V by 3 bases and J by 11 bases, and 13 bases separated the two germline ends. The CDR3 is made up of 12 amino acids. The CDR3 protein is CASSDEGLRAFF. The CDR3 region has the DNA TGTGCCAGCAGTGACGAGGGATTGAGGGCTTTCTTT.

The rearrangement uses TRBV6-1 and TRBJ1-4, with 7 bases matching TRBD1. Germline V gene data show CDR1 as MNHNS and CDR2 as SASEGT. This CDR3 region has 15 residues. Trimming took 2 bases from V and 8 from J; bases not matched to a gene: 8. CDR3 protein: CASSETNRGGEKLFF. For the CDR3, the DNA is TGTGCCAGCAGTGAAACCAACAGGGGAGGAGAAAAACTGTTTTTT.

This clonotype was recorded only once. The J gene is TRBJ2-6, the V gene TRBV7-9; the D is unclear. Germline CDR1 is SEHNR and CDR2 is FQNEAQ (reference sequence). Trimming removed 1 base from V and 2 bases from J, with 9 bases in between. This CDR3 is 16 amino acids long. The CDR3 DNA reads TGTGCCAGCAGCTTAGAATGGGGTACTGGGGCCAACGTCCTGACTTTC. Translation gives CASSLEWGTGANVLTF.

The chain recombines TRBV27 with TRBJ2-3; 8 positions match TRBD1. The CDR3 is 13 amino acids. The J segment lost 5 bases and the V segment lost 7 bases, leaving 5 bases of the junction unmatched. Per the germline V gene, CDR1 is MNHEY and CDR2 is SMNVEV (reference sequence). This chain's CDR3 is CASTRGQGDTQYF. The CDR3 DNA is TGTGCCAGCACCAGGGGGCAGGGAGATACGCAGTATTTT.

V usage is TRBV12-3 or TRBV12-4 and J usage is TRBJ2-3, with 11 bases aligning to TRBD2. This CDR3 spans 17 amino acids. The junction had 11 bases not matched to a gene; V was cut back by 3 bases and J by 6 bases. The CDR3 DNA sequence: TGTGCCAGCAGTTTGTACATAGCGGGAGGGCCAGGGGATACGCAGTATTTT. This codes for CASSLYIAGGPGDTQYF.

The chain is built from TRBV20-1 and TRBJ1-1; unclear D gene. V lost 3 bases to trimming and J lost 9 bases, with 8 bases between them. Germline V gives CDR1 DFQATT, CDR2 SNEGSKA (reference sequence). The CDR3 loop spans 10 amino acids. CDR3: CSASAPQAFF. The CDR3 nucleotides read TGCAGTGCTAGCGCACCGCAAGCTTTCTTT.

The DNA for the CDR3 is TGTGCCAGCAGCTGGCAGGAGGTGACCGGGGAGCTGTTTTTT. Amino acid sequence: CASSWQEVTGELFF. This rearrangement joins TRBV5-4 to TRBJ2-2, with D perhaps matching TRBD2 (5 bases). The V and J ends lost 3 bases and 5 bases respectively, with 11 bases between them. The CDR3 extends over 14 amino acids. Per the germline V gene, CDR1 is SGHNT and CDR2 is YYREEE (reference sequence).

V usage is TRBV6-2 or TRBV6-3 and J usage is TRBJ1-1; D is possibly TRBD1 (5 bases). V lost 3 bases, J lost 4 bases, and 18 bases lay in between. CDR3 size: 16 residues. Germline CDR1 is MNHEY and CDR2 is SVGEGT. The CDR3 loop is CASSYRGSPTPTEAFF. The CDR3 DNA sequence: TGTGCCAGCAGTTATAGGGGCTCACCAACGCCCACTGAAGCTTTCTTT.

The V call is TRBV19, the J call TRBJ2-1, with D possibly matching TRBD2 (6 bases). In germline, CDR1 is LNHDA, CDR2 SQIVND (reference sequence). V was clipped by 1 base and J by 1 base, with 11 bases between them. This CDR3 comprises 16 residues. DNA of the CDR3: TGTGCCAGTAGTATAGTTAGCGGAAAATCCTACAATGAGCAGTTCTTC. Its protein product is CASSIVSGKSYNEQFF.

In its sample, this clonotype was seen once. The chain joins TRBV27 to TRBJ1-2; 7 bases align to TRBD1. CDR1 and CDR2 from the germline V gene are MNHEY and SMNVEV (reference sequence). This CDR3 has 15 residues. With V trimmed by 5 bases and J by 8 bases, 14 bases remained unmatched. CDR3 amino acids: CASSIKPTGEQGYTF. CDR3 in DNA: TGTGCCAGCAGTATAAAGCCCACAGGGGAACAGGGCTACACCTTC.

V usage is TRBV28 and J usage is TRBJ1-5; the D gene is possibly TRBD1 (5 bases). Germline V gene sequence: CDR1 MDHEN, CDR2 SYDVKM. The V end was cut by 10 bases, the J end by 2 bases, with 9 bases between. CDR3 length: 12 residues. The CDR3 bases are TGTGCCATCCAGGGCGGCAATCAGCCCCAGCATTTT. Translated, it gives CAIQGGNQPQHF.

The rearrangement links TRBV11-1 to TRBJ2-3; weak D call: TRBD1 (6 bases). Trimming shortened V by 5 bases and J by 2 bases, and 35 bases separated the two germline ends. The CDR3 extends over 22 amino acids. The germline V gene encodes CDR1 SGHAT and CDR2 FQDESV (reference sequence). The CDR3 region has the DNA TGTGCCAGCAGCACGCCCCCAAAGTCTTCCGGGACACACAGAGGGTACACAGATACGCAGTATTTT. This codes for CASSTPPKSSGTHRGYTDTQYF.